These T cell receptor beta chains were read from a single sample in a study of control samples from healthy donors and cancer patients. The method was immunoSEQ multiplex PCR; TCRdb's version includes in-frame clones alone and lacks a portion of them. The sample records around 80,000 clones, about 90% being singletons. The sequencing input was blood. These receptor sequences come from a man in his forties or fifties in good health. Each CDR3 is given with its conserved first and last residue.

>TRBJ2-2|TRBV3-1/TRBV3-2
CASSRAGAGELFF
>TRBJ2-3|TRBV10-1
CASSESGRLAGSDTQYF
>TRBJ2-3|TRBV25-1
CASRSMGTGASPDTQYF
>TRBJ2-5|TRBV14
CASSYTRTYQETQYF
>TRBJ2-3|TRBV14
CASSQGHLTDTQYF
>TRBJ1-2|TRBV29-1
CSVEVKFGRLNYGYTF
>TRBJ2-2|TRBV5-4
CASTSASGGAITGELFF
>TRBJ2-5|TRBV13
CASSGTAQETQYF
>TRBJ2-1|TRBV7-3
CASSSPISGSGSSYNEQFF
>TRBJ2-5|TRBV13
CASSLRIRETQYF
>TRBJ2-7|TRBV5-1
CASSPGAEGYEQYF
>TRBJ2-7|TRBV24-1
CATSEAGTGPPYEQYF
>TRBJ2-2|TRBV4-2
CASSRGTGELFF
>TRBJ2-5|TRBV10-1
CASSEGVQRGALETQYF
>TRBJ1-3|TRBV6-4
CASSDFRESSGNTIYF
>TRBJ2-5|TRBV11-3
CASAGGAEAKTQYF
>TRBJ1-2|TRBV19
CASSMGAQGEHTF
>TRBJ1-3|TRBV28
CASSSPGREISGNTIYF